Only a few counts were recorded for the clone carrying this T cell receptor (beta chain). The antigen is not known. PCR used 60 Vbeta primers and 13 Jbeta primers. Sequenced by immunoSEQ multiplex PCR; TCRdb stores in-frame clones only, minus some. Of tens of thousands of clones listed, roughly 9.1% are singletons. This CDR3 contains 15 residues. CDR1 and CDR2 (germline): LNHDA, SQIVND (reference sequence). V dropped 1 base and J dropped 8; count of bases not matched to a gene: 4. The record originates from a study of cytomegalovirus exposure and HLA in healthy donors. Study results and limitations: Presence/absence analyses assumed roughly uniform sequencing depth across donors, which may not hold. Within the data, a cluster of highly shared sequence variants was likely a sequencing artifact.

The rearrangement links TRBV19 to TRBJ2-1; TRBD2 matches 11 bases. The sample comprised PBMCs. The sequence was obtained from a man aged 55 to 69 in good health and CMV-seropositive. CDR3 residues: CASSIGTSGSYEQFF. The CDR3 DNA sequence: TGTGCCAGTAGTATAGGCACTAGCGGGAGTTATGAGCAGTTCTTC.